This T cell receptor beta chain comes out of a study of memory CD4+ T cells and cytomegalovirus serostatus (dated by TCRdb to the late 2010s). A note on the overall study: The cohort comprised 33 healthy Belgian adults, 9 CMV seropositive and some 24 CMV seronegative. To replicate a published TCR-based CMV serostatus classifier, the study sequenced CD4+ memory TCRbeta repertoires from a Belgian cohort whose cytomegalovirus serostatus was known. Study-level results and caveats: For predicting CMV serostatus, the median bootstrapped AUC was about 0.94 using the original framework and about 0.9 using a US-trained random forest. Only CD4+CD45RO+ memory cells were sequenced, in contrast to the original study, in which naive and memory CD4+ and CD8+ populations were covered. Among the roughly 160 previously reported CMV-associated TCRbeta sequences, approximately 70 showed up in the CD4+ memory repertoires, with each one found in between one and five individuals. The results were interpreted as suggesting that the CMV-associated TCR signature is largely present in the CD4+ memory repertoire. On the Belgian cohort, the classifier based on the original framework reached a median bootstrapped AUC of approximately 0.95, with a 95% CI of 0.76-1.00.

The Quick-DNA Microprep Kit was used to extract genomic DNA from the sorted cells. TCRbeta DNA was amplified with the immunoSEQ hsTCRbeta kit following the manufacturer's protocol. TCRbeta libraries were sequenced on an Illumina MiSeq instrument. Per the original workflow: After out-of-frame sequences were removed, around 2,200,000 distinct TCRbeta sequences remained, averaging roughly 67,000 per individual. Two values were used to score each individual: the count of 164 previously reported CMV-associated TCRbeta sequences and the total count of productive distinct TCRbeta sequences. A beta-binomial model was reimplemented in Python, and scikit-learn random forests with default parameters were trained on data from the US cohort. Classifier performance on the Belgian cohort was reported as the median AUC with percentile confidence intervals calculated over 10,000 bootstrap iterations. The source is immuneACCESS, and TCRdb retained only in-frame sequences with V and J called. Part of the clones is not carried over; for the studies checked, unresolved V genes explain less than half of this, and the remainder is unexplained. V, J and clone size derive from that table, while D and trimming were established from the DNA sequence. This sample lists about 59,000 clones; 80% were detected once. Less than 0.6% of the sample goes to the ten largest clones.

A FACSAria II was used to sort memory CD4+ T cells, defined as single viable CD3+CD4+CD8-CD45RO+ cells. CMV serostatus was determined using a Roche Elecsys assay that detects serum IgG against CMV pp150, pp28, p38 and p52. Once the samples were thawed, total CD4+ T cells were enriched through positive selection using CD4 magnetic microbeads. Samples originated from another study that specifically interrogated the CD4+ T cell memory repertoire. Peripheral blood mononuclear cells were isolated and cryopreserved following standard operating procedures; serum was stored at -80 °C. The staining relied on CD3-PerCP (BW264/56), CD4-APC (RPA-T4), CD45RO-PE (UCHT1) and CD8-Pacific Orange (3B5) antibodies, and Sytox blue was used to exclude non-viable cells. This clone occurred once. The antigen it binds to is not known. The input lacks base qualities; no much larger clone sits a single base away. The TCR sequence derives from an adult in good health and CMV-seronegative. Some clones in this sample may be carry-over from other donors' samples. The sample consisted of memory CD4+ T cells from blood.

This receptor has the CDR3 CASSDQWEGWEQYF. The DNA is TGTGCCAGCAGTGACCAGTGGGAGGGGTGGGAGCAGTACTTC. The sequence links TRBV2 to TRBJ2-7; a stretch of 7 junction bases matches TRBD2. Trimming removed 3 bases from V and 7 bases from J; the gene matches leave 9 bases unexplained. CDR1 and CDR2 are drawn from the germline V gene: SNHLY, FYNNEI. Measured from the cysteine to the phenylalanine, the CDR3 is 14 residues long. The CDR3 DNA has 42 bases and is translated from base 1.